This entry lists 30 T cell receptor beta chains sequenced from one sample in a study of Ad26.COV2.S vaccination and SARS-CoV-2 variants. Measured with immunoSEQ multiplex PCR; TCRdb has only the in-frame clones, and not every one. The sample lists some 450,000 clones, roughly 91% occurring once. Regarding treatment: roughly 19 received Ad26.COV2.S at low or high dose, single or two shots; about 5 received placebo; per-sample allocation not given. Sampling took place 63 days after the first vaccine or placebo injection. The sample consisted of peripheral blood, taken in a trial of Ad26.COV2.S vaccine versus placebo. These receptors originate from a person between 18 and 59 years old who received the Ad26.COV2.S COVID-19 vaccine or a placebo.

This chain links TRBV9 with TRBJ2-2, with 9 bases lining up with TRBD1. V dropped 4 bases and J dropped 4; count of bases not matched to a gene: 8. The germline V gene encodes CDR1 SGDLS and CDR2 YYNGEE. The CDR3 runs 16 residues. The CDR3 DNA reads TGTGCCAGCAGCACCCCGGGACAGGGTCGCACCGGGGAGCTGTTTTTT. Translation gives CASSTPGQGRTGELFF.

The V call is TRBV19, the J call TRBJ2-3; no reliable D call. Between the trimmed V and J ends, which lost 4 bases and 0 bases, there was a span of 8 bases. CDR1 LNHDA and CDR2 SQIVND come from the germline V gene (reference sequence). The CDR3 contains 14 residues. DNA for the CDR3: TGTGCCAGTAGTACGATGGGCAGCACAGATACGCAGTATTTT. Amino acid sequence: CASSTMGSTDTQYF.

The CDR3: CASSLRSSGSEQFF. The CDR3 nucleotides read TGTGCCAGCAGCCTCCGGTCTAGCGGGAGTGAGCAGTTCTTC. The chain uses TRBV3-1 (or the pseudogene TRBV3-2) and TRBJ2-1, with 10 bases lining up with TRBD2. This CDR3 is built from 14 residues. Germline values: CDR1 LGHDT, CDR2 YNNKEL (reference sequence). The V gene end was trimmed by 4 bases and the J gene end by 9 bases; junction bases not matched to a gene: 6.

The J gene is TRBJ1-5, the V gene TRBV19; 7 nucleotides agree with TRBD1. CDR3 size: 15 residues. V was clipped by 5 bases and J by 2 bases; unmatched bases: 6. Germline assignment: CDR1 LNHDA and CDR2 SQIVND (reference sequence). The CDR3 DNA follows: TGTGCCAGTAGTCTACAGGGGAGCCGCAATCAGCCCCAGCATTTT. Its protein product is CASSLQGSRNQPQHF.

The chain couples TRBV19 to TRBJ1-2; TRBD1 matches at 7 bases. There are 14 residues in the CDR3. J gave up 4 bases and V 6 bases, and 8 bases lay outside the gene matches. The V gene's germline CDR1 is LNHDA and CDR2 SQIVND (reference sequence). The CDR3: CASSHRGPIYGYTF. For the CDR3, the DNA is TGTGCCAGTAGCCACAGGGGCCCCATCTATGGCTACACCTTC.

The chain joins TRBV28 to TRBJ2-7; a possible D gene is TRBD1 (6 bases). From germline, CDR1 is MDHEN and CDR2 SYDVKM. The CDR3 loop spans 15 amino acids. V lost 5 bases and J lost 1, with 15 bases in between. CDR3 loop: CASSVTGLGSYEQYF. In DNA form, the CDR3 reads TGTGCCAGCAGTGTAACAGGGTTAGGGTCCTACGAGCAGTACTTC.

The chain recombines TRBV27 with TRBJ2-5; D may be TRBD2 (5 bases). CDR3 size: 17 residues. Germline lookup yields CDR1 MNHEY and CDR2 SMNVEV (reference sequence). Trimming removed 4 bases from V and 4 bases from J, with 22 bases in between. The CDR3 protein is CASSSSGEGTGSETQYF. The DNA of the CDR3 is TGTGCCAGCAGTTCATCCGGGGAAGGAACGGGCTCAGAGACCCAGTACTTC.

V gene TRBV4-3 combines with J gene TRBJ2-1; 10 bases agree with TRBD2. After removal of 3 bases from V and 3 bases from J, the junction contained 8 bases not matched to a gene. Germline CDR1 is LGHNA and CDR2 is YSLEER. There are 17 residues in the CDR3. As DNA, the CDR3 is TGCGCCAGCAGCCATTTGACCGGGACTAGCGACTACAATGAGCAGTTCTTC. Protein product: CASSHLTGTSDYNEQFF.

The chain joins TRBV7-2 to TRBJ2-3; possible D gene TRBD2, 6 bases. In germline, CDR1 is SGHTA, CDR2 FQGNSA. The CDR3 length is 14 residues. Trimming removed 3 bases from V and 8 bases from J, with 15 bases in between. The CDR3 coding sequence is TGTGCCAGCAGCTTCTCCCGAGCCGGGAGTACGCAGTATTTT. Translated: CASSFSRAGSTQYF.

This clone was seen a single time. The chain recombines TRBV7-9 with TRBJ2-7, with TRBD1 matching over 7 bases. V trimming: 5 bases; J trimming: 3 bases; junction bases outside the gene matches: 7. The CDR3 contains 14 residues. CDR1 and CDR2 (germline): SEHNR, FQNEAQ (reference sequence). The DNA for the CDR3 is TGTGCCAGCAGCGCCGTGACAGGGCTCTACGAGCAGTACTTC. It encodes CASSAVTGLYEQYF.

The chain joins TRBV7-2 to TRBJ2-7; 8 bases line up with TRBD1. The CDR3 consists of 14 residues. V gave up 5 bases and J gave up 2 bases; unmatched junction bases: 5. CDR1 and CDR2 from the germline V gene are SGHTA and FQGNSA. In DNA, the CDR3 is TGTGCCAGCAGCCCCCAGACAGGGGCCTACGAGCAGTACTTC. It specifies CASSPQTGAYEQYF.

V usage is TRBV11-2 and J usage is TRBJ2-2, with 7 bases that match TRBD2. Germline V gene sequence: CDR1 SGHAT, CDR2 FQNNGV. J lost 1 base, V lost 5 bases, and 4 bases had no gene match. The CDR3 runs 15 residues. CDR3 residues: CASSNGLVNTGELFF. For the CDR3, the DNA is TGTGCCAGCAGCAACGGACTAGTGAACACCGGGGAGCTGTTTTTT.

V gene TRBV11-2 combines with J gene TRBJ2-7; 9 bases align to TRBD1. V trimming: 7 bases; J trimming: 3 bases; junction bases outside the gene matches: 10. CDR3 length equals 15 residues. Germline lookup yields CDR1 SGHAT and CDR2 FQNNGV. CDR3 sequence: CASTPPGTGIYEQYF. The CDR3 nucleotides read TGTGCCAGCACCCCCCCCGGGACAGGGATCTACGAGCAGTACTTC.

The CDR3 coding sequence is TGTGCCAGCAGCCCCGGGACTAGCGGGAGCAATGAGCAGTTCTTC. It encodes CASSPGTSGSNEQFF. This chain connects TRBV5-4 to TRBJ2-1; TRBD2 matches 14 bases. This CDR3 region has 15 residues. Germline assignment: CDR1 SGHNT and CDR2 YYREEE (reference sequence). The V gene end was trimmed by 4 bases and the J gene end by 6 bases; junction bases not matched to a gene: 3.

The chain couples TRBV6-5 to TRBJ1-2; D remains ambiguous. This CDR3 is built from 13 residues. V gave up 0 bases and J gave up 7 bases, with 9 bases separating them. CDR1 is MNHEY and CDR2 is SVGAGI in the germline V gene. CDR3 residues: CASSYSPDGGYTF. In DNA form, the CDR3 reads TGTGCCAGCAGTTACTCCCCGGACGGTGGCTACACCTTC.

In DNA, the CDR3 is TGTGCCAGCTCACCGGGTTCGGAAGAGACCCAGTACTTC. Translated, it gives CASSPGSEETQYF. The rearrangement uses TRBV18 and TRBJ2-5; no firm D call. The CDR3 consists of 13 residues. V was cut by 3 bases and J by 3 bases, with 8 bases left in between. In germline, CDR1 is KGHSH, CDR2 LQKENI.

V usage is TRBV7-2 and J usage is TRBJ2-1; 7 nucleotides line up with TRBD1. V lost 2 bases, J lost 2 bases, and 6 bases stayed unmatched. This CDR3 spans 16 amino acids. Per the germline V gene, CDR1 is SGHTA and CDR2 is FQGNSA. CDR3 sequence reads: CASSLFGTVPYNEQFF. CDR3 DNA: TGTGCCAGCAGCTTATTCGGGACAGTCCCCTACAATGAGCAGTTCTTC.

The chain carries TRBV28 and TRBJ1-4; 7 bases are shared with TRBD1. V trimming: 4 bases; J trimming: 5 bases; junction bases outside the gene matches: 7. The CDR3 contains 15 residues. Per the germline V gene, CDR1 is MDHEN and CDR2 is SYDVKM. CDR3 in amino acids: CASSSGPGQNEKLFF. DNA of the CDR3: TGTGCCAGCAGTTCTGGACCGGGACAGAATGAAAAACTGTTTTTT.

The chain recombines TRBV19 with TRBJ2-7, with 9 bases aligning to TRBD1. The ends lost 0 bases at V and 3 bases at J; junction bases unmatched: 9. The germline V gene has CDR1 LNHDA and CDR2 SQIVND (reference sequence). This CDR3 comprises 17 residues. CDR3 in DNA: TGTGCCAGTAGTATAGATGGGGGACAGGGTCTTTTCTACGAGCAGTACTTC. Amino acids: CASSIDGGQGLFYEQYF.

The CDR3 DNA reads as TGTGCCAGCAGCTTAAGTTCTGCGGTCTACGAGCAGTACTTC. It specifies CASSLSSAVYEQYF. The rearrangement uses TRBV7-9 and TRBJ2-7, with unresolved D. The CDR3 has 14 residues. V dropped 2 bases and J dropped 3 bases, with 11 bases sitting between them. CDR1 SEHNR and CDR2 FQNEAQ come from the germline V gene (reference sequence). Full variable domain (outside the CDR3, taken from reference TRBV7-9 and TRBJ2-7): DTGVSQNPRHKITKRGQNVTFRCDPISEHNRLYWYRQTLGQGPEFLTYFQNEAQLEKSRLLSDRFSAERPKGSFSTLEIQRTEQGDSAMYLCASSLSSAVYEQYFGPGTRLTVT.

The V and J genes are TRBV5-1 and TRBJ2-2; 10 bases are shared with TRBD1. With V trimmed by 4 bases and J by 5 bases, 8 bases remained unmatched. CDR3 size: 16 residues. Germline lookup yields CDR1 SGHRS and CDR2 YFSETQ. The CDR3 bases are TGCGCCAGCAGCGCGCGACAGGGGGCTCTTACCGGGGAGCTGTTTTTT. Protein sequence: CASSARQGALTGELFF.

The V gene is TRBV18, the J gene TRBJ2-6, with 8 bases matching TRBD1. V dropped 2 bases and J dropped 0; count of bases not matched to a gene: 3. The CDR3 consists of 17 residues. The germline V gene has CDR1 KGHSH and CDR2 LQKENI. The CDR3: CASSPRDRSSGANVLTF. CDR3 in DNA: TGTGCCAGCTCACCAAGGGACAGGAGCTCTGGGGCCAACGTCCTGACTTTC.

The rearrangement joins TRBV19 to TRBJ2-7; 9 bases fit TRBD2. Unmatched junction bases numbered 4, after V lost 5 bases and J lost 2 bases. Germline V gene data show CDR1 as LNHDA and CDR2 as SQIVND (reference sequence). The CDR3 is made up of 14 amino acids. The CDR3 bases are TGTGCCAGTAGTTCGGCGGGAGGGCCCTACGAGCAGTACTTC. Translation gives CASSSAGGPYEQYF.

The rearrangement uses TRBV28 and TRBJ2-4; 10 nucleotides match TRBD2. The CDR3 consists of 20 residues. Per germline, CDR1 MDHEN and CDR2 SYDVKM. With 5 bases clipped from V and 1 base from J, the junction kept 17 bases outside the gene matches. CDR3 region: CASSNSRWTSGGRAKNIQYF. In DNA form, the CDR3 reads TGTGCCAGCAGTAATAGCCGGTGGACTAGCGGCGGGCGGGCCAAAAACATTCAGTACTTC.

V and J are TRBV7-9 and TRBJ1-4; possibly TRBD1 for D (6 bases). CDR1 and CDR2 (germline): SEHNR, FQNEAQ (reference sequence). CDR3 length equals 14 residues. The germline V and J ends were trimmed by 6 bases and 2 bases, with 10 bases remaining between them. As DNA, the CDR3 is TGTGCCAGCAGTTATCAGGGGACTAATGAAAAACTGTTTTTT. Translated: CASSYQGTNEKLFF.

The chain links TRBV24-1 to TRBJ2-7; the match to TRBD1 covers 7 bases. This CDR3 has 15 residues. Germline V CDR1 and CDR2: KGHDR, SFDVKD. Trimming at V came to 4 bases and at J to 0 bases, leaving 5 bases not matched to a gene. The CDR3 nucleotides read TGTGCCACCAGTGACGGGACAGCAAACTCCTACGAGCAGTACTTC. Translated, it gives CATSDGTANSYEQYF.

The chain employs TRBV4-1 and TRBJ1-2; D gene unclear. Germline CDR1 is MGHRA and CDR2 is YSYEKL. The V end was cut by 0 bases, the J end by 0 bases, with 11 bases between. The CDR3 extends over 16 amino acids. Written as DNA, the CDR3 is TGCGCCAGCAGCCAAGATCGGCAGCGCGCTAACTATGGCTACACCTTC. Amino acids: CASSQDRQRANYGYTF.

The chain recombines TRBV12-3 or TRBV12-4 with TRBJ1-2; D remains ambiguous. V was shortened by 7 bases and J by 4 bases, with 7 bases between the two germline ends. The CDR3 extends over 11 amino acids. The DNA of the CDR3 is TGTGCCAGCAACGACTTCTATGGCTACACCTTC. Protein product: CASNDFYGYTF.

This chain connects TRBV12-5 to TRBJ2-1, with 9 bases matching TRBD2. Trimming took 2 bases from V and 2 from J; bases not matched to a gene: 1. Germline V CDR1 and CDR2: LGHNT, FRNRAP. This CDR3 is built from 15 residues. The CDR3 sequence: CASGLSGGTYNEQFF. In DNA, the CDR3 is TGTGCTAGTGGTTTGAGCGGGGGGACCTACAATGAGCAGTTCTTC. Full variable domain (missing parts from reference TRBV12-5 and TRBJ2-1): DARVTQTPRHKVTEMGQEVTMRCQPILGHNTVFWYRQTMMQGLELLAYFRNRAPLDDSGMPKDRFSAEMPDATLATLKIQPSEPRDSAVYFCASGLSGGTYNEQFFGPGTRLTVL.

The chain uses TRBV5-4 and TRBJ2-7, with TRBD2 as a possible D gene (6 bases). This CDR3 contains 14 residues. Germline lookup yields CDR1 SGHNT and CDR2 YYREEE (reference sequence). The V end lost 0 bases, the J end lost 7 bases, and 14 bases lay between the germline ends. The chain's CDR3 is CASSLDGTVREQYF. As DNA, the CDR3 is TGTGCCAGCAGCTTGGACGGGACTGTAAGGGAGCAGTACTTC.